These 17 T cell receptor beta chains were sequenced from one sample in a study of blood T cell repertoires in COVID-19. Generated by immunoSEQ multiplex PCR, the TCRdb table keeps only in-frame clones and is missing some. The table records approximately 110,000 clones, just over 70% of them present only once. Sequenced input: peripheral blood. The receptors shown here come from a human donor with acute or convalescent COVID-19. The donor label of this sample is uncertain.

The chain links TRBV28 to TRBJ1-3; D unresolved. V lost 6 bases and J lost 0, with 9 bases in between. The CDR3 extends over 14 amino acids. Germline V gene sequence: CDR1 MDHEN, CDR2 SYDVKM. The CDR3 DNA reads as TGTGCCAGCAGGAGGGAGATCTCTGGAAACACCATATATTTT. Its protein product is CASRREISGNTIYF. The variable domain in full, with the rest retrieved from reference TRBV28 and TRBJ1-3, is DVKVTQSSRYLVKRTGEKVFLECVQDMDHENMFWYRQDPGLGLRLIYFSYDVKMKEKGDIPEGYSVSREKKERFSLILESASTNQTSMYLCASRREISGNTIYFGEGSWLTVV.

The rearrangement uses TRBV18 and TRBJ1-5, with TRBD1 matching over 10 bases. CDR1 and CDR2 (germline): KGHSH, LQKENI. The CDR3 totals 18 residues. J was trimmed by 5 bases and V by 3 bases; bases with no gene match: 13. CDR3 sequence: CASSPNRQGQGNYQPQHF. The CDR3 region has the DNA TGTGCCAGCTCACCCAACCGGCAGGGACAGGGGAACTATCAGCCCCAGCATTTT.

Here the CDR3 DNA reads TGTGCCAGCAGCTTAGCGTTCGGGTCAGGGGCGAGCAATCAGCCCCAGCATTTT. Translating gives CASSLAFGSGASNQPQHF. The chain has TRBV7-8 and TRBJ1-5; TRBD1 might be the D (6 bases). CDR1 and CDR2 from the germline V gene are SGHVS and FQNEAQ. V lost 0 bases, J lost 1 base, and 16 bases lay in between. This CDR3 is 18 amino acids long.

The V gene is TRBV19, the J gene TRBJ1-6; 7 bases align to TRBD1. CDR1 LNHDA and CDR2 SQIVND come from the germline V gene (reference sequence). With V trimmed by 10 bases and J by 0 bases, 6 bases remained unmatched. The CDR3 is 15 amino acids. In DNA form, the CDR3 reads TGTGCCACGAGGACAGGAAGCTCCTATAATTCACCCCTCCACTTT. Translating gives CATRTGSSYNSPLHF.

The CDR3 loop is CASSPPRGSAEAFF. For the CDR3, the DNA is TGTGCCAGCAGCCCCCCCAGGGGATCAGCTGAAGCTTTCTTT. This chain links TRBV28 with TRBJ1-1, with a tentative D call TRBD1 (6 bases). CDR1 MDHEN and CDR2 SYDVKM come from the germline V gene. CDR3 length equals 14 residues. The V end was cut by 6 bases, the J end by 6 bases, with 17 bases between.

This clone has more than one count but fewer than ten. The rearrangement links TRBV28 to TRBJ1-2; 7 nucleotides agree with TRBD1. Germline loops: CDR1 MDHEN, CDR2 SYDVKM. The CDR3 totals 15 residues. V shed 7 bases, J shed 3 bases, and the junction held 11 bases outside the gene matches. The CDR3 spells CASTYRDSQDYGYTF. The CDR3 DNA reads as TGTGCCAGCACCTACCGGGACAGTCAAGACTATGGCTACACCTTC.

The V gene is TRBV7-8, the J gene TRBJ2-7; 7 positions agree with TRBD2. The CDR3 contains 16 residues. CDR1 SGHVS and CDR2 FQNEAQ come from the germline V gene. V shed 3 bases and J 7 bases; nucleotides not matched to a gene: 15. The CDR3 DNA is TGTGCCAGCAGCTTGGGAGGGGCGGTAAGCTTAAGGGAGCAGTACTTC. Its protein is CASSLGGAVSLREQYF.

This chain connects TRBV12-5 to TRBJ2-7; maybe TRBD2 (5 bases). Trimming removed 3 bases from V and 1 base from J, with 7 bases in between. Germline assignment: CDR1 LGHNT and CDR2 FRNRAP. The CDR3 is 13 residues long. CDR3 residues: CASGFGGSYEQYV. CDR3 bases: TGTGCTAGTGGTTTTGGAGGATCCTACGAGCAGTACGTC.

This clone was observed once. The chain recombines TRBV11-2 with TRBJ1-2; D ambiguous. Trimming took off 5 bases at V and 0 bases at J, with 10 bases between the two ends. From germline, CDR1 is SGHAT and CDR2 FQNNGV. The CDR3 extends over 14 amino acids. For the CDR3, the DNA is TGTGCCAGCAGCCGCTTAGACACTAACTATGGCTACACCTTC. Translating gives CASSRLDTNYGYTF.

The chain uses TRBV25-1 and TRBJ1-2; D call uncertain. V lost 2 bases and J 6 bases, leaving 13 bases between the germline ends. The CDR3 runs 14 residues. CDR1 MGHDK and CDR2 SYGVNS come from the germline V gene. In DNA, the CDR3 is TGTGCCAGCAGTGAAGAGGGCCCCGCGAATGGCTACACCTTC. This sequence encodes CASSEEGPANGYTF.

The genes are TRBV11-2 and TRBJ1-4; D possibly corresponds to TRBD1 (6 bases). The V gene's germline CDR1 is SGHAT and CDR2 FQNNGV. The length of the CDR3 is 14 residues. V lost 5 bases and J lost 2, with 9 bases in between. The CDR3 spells CASSQGFTNEKLFF. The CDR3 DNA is TGTGCCAGCAGCCAGGGGTTTACTAATGAAAAACTGTTTTTT.

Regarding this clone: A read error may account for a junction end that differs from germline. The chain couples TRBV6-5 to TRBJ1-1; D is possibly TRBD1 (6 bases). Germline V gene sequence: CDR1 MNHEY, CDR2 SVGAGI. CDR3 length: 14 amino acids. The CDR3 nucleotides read TGTGCCAGCCGTTATGTACAGGGTTGGACTGAAGCTTTCTTT. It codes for CASRYVQGWTEAFF.

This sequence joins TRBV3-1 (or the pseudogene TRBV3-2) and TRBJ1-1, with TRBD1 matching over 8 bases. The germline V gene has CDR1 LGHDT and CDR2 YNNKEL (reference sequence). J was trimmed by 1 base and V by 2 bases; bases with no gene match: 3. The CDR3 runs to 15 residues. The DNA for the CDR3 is TGTGCCAGCAGCCAACATGGGACAGGGAACACTGAAGCTTTCTTT. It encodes CASSQHGTGNTEAFF.

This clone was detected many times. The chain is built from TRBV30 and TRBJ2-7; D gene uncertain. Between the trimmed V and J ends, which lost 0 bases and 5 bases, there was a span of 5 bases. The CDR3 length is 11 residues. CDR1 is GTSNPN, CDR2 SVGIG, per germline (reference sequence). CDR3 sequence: CAWSVEDEQYF. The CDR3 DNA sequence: TGTGCCTGGAGTGTAGAGGACGAGCAGTACTTC. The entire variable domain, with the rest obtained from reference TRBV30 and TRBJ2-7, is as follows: SQTIHQWPATLVQPVGSPLSLECTVEGTSNPNLYWYRQAAGRGLQLLFYSVGIGQISSEVPQNLSASRPQDRQFILSSKKLLLSDSGFYLCAWSVEDEQYFGPGTRLTVT.

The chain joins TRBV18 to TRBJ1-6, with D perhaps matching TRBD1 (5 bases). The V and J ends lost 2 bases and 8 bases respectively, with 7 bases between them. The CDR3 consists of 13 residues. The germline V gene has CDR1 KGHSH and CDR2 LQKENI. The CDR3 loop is CASSPGADSPLHF. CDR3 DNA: TGTGCCAGCTCACCAGGGGCGGATTCACCCCTCCACTTT.

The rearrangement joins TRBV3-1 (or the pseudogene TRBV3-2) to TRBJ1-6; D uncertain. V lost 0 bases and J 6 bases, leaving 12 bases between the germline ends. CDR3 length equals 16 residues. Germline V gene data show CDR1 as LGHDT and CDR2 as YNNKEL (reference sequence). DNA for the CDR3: TGTGCCAGCAGCCAAGAGTTGTGGGCAGCTAATTCACCCCTCCACTTT. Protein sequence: CASSQELWAANSPLHF.

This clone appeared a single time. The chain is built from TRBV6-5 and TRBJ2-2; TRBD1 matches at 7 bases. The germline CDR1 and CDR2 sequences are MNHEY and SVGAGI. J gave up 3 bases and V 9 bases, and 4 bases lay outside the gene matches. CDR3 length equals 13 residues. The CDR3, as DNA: TGTGCCAGGAATACAGGGGACACCGGGGAGCTGTTTTTT. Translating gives CARNTGDTGELFF.